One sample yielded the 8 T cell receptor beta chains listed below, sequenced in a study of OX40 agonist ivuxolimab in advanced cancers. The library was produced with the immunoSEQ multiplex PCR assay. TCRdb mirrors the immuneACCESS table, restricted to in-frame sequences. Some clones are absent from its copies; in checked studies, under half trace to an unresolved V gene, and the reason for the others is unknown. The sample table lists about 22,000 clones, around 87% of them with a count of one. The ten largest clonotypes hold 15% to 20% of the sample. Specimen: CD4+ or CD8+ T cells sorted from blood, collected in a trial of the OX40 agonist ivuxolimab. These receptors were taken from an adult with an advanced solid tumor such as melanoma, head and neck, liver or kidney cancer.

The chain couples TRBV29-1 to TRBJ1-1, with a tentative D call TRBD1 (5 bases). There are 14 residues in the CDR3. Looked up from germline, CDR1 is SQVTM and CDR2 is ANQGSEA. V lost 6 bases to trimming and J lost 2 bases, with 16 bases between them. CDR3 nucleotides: TGCAGCGTCGCGGGCGGGGCCGATAACACTGAAGCTTTCTTT. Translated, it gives CSVAGGADNTEAFF.

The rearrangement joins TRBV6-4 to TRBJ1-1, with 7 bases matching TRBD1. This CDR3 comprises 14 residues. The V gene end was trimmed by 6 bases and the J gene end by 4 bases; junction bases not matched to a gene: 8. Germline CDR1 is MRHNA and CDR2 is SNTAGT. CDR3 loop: CASSSTGAVTEAFF. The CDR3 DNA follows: TGTGCCAGCAGCTCTACAGGGGCAGTCACTGAAGCTTTCTTT.

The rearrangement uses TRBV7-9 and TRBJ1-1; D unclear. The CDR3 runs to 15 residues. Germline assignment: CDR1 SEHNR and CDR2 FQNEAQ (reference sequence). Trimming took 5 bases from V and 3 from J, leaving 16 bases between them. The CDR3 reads CASSPSGWGYTEAFF. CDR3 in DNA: TGTGCCAGCAGCCCCTCGGGGTGGGGATACACTGAAGCTTTCTTT.

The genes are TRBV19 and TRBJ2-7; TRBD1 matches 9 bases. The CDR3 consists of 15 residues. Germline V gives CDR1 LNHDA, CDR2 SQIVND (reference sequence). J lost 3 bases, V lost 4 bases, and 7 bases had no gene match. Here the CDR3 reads CASSTSPGQGYEQYF. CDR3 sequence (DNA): TGTGCCAGTAGTACCTCCCCGGGACAGGGCTACGAGCAGTACTTC.

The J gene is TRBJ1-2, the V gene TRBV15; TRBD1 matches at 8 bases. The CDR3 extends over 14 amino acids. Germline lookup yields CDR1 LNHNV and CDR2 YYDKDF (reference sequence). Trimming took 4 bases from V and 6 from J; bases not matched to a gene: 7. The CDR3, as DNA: TGTGCCACCAGCAACAGGGGGTTGAGGGATGGCTACACCTTC. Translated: CATSNRGLRDGYTF. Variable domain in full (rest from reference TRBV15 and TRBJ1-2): DAMVIQNPRYQVTQFGKPVTLSCSQTLNHNVMYWYQQKSSQAPKLLFHYYDKDFNNEADTPDNFQSRRPNTSFCFLDIRSPGLGDTAMYLCATSNRGLRDGYTFGSGTRLTVV.

The DNA for the CDR3 is TGCGCCAGCAGCCGACGGACAGGGAGTGGGACTGAAGCTTTCTTT. Translating gives CASSRRTGSGTEAFF. The J gene is TRBJ1-1, the V gene TRBV4-3; 8 bases fit TRBD1. From germline, CDR1 is LGHNA and CDR2 YSLEER. V was pared by 4 bases and J by 5 bases, with 9 bases of the junction left unmatched. The CDR3 runs to 15 residues.

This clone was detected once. The CDR3 nucleotides read TGTGCCAGCAGTGAAGTAGCCCAGGGCCCAGATACGCAGTATTTT. Protein: CASSEVAQGPDTQYF. The chain is built from TRBV6-1 and TRBJ2-3; D possibly corresponds to TRBD1 (5 bases). CDR3 length: 15 amino acids. Germline V gene sequence: CDR1 MNHNS, CDR2 SASEGT. V lost 1 base, J lost 4 bases, and 12 bases lay in between.

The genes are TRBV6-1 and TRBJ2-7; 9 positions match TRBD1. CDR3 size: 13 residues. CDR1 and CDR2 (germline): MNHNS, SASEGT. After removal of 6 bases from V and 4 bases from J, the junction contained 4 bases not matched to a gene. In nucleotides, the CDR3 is TGTGCCAGCAGGACAGGGGGAAAGTACGAGCAGTACTTC. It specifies CASRTGGKYEQYF.